This TCR beta chain was obtained from a study of T cells in Graves' hyperthyroidism and ophthalmopathy. For the study at large: Any treatment followed the collection of peripheral blood at initial diagnosis. General study results and limits: Blood shared most expanded thyroid clonotypes above 0.001.

RNA transcripts were the template for amplifying TCR beta CDR3 regions. Primed by the HTBI set, a first-round RT-PCR was run on the TCR CDR3. TCRdb re-derived calls from the multiplex PCR reads in MiXCR, one entry per CDR3 protein. The profile shows 550,000 to 650,000 distinct CDR3 sequences, 14% of them singletons. Participants, patients aged 18 to 65, had newly diagnosed hyperthyroidism with a duration under 2 months. V lost 0 bases and J 4 bases, leaving 12 bases between the germline ends. This CDR3 has 15 amino acids. The germline CDR1 and CDR2 sequences are MGHRA and YSYEKL. This clonotype occurred a few times. Antigen unknown.

The genes are TRBV4-1 and TRBJ2-5, with D tentatively TRBD1 or TRBD2 (5 bases each). The source material was blood. The receptor comes from a woman aged 35 to 49 with Graves' hyperthyroidism. Here the CDR3 reads CASSQEGPSRETQYF. DNA of the CDR3: TGCGCCAGCAGCCAAGAGGGACCTAGCCGAGAGACCCAGTACTTC.